A selection of T cell receptor beta chains follows, all from one sample in a study of CD8 T cells in Susac syndrome. TCRdb ran MiXCR on the immunoSEQ multiplex PCR reads and lists one entry per CDR3 protein. Among more than 40,000 distinct CDR3 sequences listed, over 85% were seen once. What was sequenced was CD8+ T cells from PBMCs. The receptors here all came from a human donor in good health. CDR3s include the opening cysteine and the closing phenylalanine or tryptophan. The D gene is left open where the match is weak. Size values are once, few and many counts, or a class for expanded clones, and some rows have none.

v_call	d_call	j_call	clone_size	cdr3_length	cdr3_nt	cdr3_aa
TRBV29-1	.	TRBJ2-7	.	13	TGCAGCGCCAGACAGGGAGGCGCCTACGAGCAGTACTTC	CSARQGGAYEQYF
TRBV5-4	TRBD1	TRBJ2-7	.	16	TGTGCCAGCAGCTTGGCCCCGGACAGGGTGGACTACGAGCAGTACTTC	CASSLAPDRVDYEQYF
TRBV28	.	TRBJ1-5	few	12	TGTGCCAGCAGCTTGGGGTCTCAGCCCCAGCATTTT	CASSLGSQPQHF
TRBV6-5	.	TRBJ2-1	.	15	TGTGCCAGCAGTTACTCGTCGGGGGAGTGGAATGAGCAGTTCTTC	CASSYSSGEWNEQFF
TRBV5-1	TRBD2	TRBJ2-2	.	16	TGCGCCAGCAGCCCGGGGACTAGCGGGGGCACCGGGGAGCTGTTTTTT	CASSPGTSGGTGELFF
TRBV29-1	.	TRBJ2-3	once	15	TGCAGCGTTGTCCCTGGGGGGCCCTACACAGATACGCAGTATTTT	CSVVPGGPYTDTQYF
TRBV29-1	.	TRBJ2-7	few	10	TGCAGCGTTGTTTCCTACGAGCAGTACTTC	CSVVSYEQYF
TRBV15	TRBD2	TRBJ2-1	.	15	TGTGCCACCAGCAGTGGGCAGCGGGAAAGTAATGAGCAGTTCTTC	CATSSGQRESNEQFF
TRBV29-1	TRBD2	TRBJ2-3	.	15	TGCAGCGTTGAATCGGAGCGGGACGGGCCAGATACGCAGTATTTT	CSVESERDGPDTQYF
TRBV4-1	.	TRBJ2-7	.	16	TGCGCCAGCAGCCAAGAACTGGCAGGAGTCTCCTACGAGCAGTACTTC	CASSQELAGVSYEQYF
TRBV19	TRBD1	TRBJ1-2	.	13	TGTGCCAGTAGTCCGGGACAGGGCTATGGCTACACCTTC	CASSPGQGYGYTF
TRBV28	TRBD2	TRBJ2-3	once	16	TGTGCCAGCAGTATCCTTCTAGCGGGAGGTGCAGATACGCAGTATTTT	CASSILLAGGADTQYF
TRBV27	.	TRBJ2-2	.	15	TGTGCCAGCAGCCGTATTGGGGGCAGGGACGGGGAGCTGTTTTTT	CASSRIGGRDGELFF
TRBV20-1	TRBD1	TRBJ1-1	.	13	TGCAGTGCCGAGACAGGGGGTAACACTGAAGCTTTCTTT	CSAETGGNTEAFF
TRBV27	.	TRBJ1-2	.	17	TGTGCCAGCAGTCCCTCACCAGGTGAGGTCCCCTACTATGGCTACACCTTC	CASSPSPGEVPYYGYTF
TRBV18	.	TRBJ1-1	.	14	TGTGCCAGCTCACCACCCGGCAGAGACACTGAAGCTTTCTTT	CASSPPGRDTEAFF
TRBV2	.	TRBJ2-7	.	12	TGTGCCAGCAGCTGGACCGCCACCGAGCAGTACTTC	CASSWTATEQYF
TRBV4-1	TRBD1	TRBJ2-7	few	15	TGCGCCAGCAGCCCAATTGGACAGGGAACCTACGAGCAGTACTTC	CASSPIGQGTYEQYF
TRBV5-1	.	TRBJ2-2	.	17	TGCGCCAGCAGCTTAAAATTTCCGGAGGGCTCCACCGGGGAGCTGTTTTTT	CASSLKFPEGSTGELFF
TRBV15	.	TRBJ1-1	.	13	TGTGCCACCAGCAGAGCCTCTTTGGACCAAGCTTTCTTT	CATSRASLDQAFF
TRBV29-1	TRBD1	TRBJ2-7	.	12	TGCAGCGCCACAGGGGGTATTGGCGAGCAGTACTTC	CSATGGIGEQYF
TRBV18	TRBD1	TRBJ2-7	once	14	TGTGCCAGCTCACCAGGGACAGGGGAATACGAGCAGTACTTC	CASSPGTGEYEQYF
TRBV30	.	TRBJ2-2	.	13	TGTGCCTGGAGTATGGGGTGGACCGGGGAGCTGTTTTTT	CAWSMGWTGELFF
TRBV12-3/TRBV12-4	.	TRBJ1-1	.	12	TGTGCCAGCAGCTGGGGACGGACTGAAGCTTTCTTT	CASSWGRTEAFF
TRBV29-1	.	TRBJ2-7	.	11	TGCAGCGTCAGGGACGGCTACGAGCAGTACTTC	CSVRDGYEQYF
TRBV29-1	.	TRBJ2-1	.	15	TGCAGCGCGGGCCTGGACGTAGCGCCCTACAATGAGCAGTTCTTC	CSAGLDVAPYNEQFF
TRBV7-9	.	TRBJ1-1	.	16	TGTGCCAGCAGCTCAGCGGGACTTGGATTTCTCACTGAAGCTTTCTTT	CASSSAGLGFLTEAFF
TRBV6-1	.	TRBJ1-2	.	12	TGTGCCAGCCGCAGGGAGGGAGATGGCTACACCTTC	CASRREGDGYTF
TRBV5-4	.	TRBJ2-2	.	14	TGTGCCAGCAGCTTGGGCCAGCACACCGGGGAGCTGTTTTTT	CASSLGQHTGELFF
TRBV13	TRBD2	TRBJ2-7	.	16	TGTGCCAGCAGCCTCCGGACTAGCATGATGTTCTACGAGCAGTACTTC	CASSLRTSMMFYEQYF
TRBV6-4	.	TRBJ2-1	once	14	TGTGCCAGCAGTGAAACTTTCTCCTACAATGAGCAGTTCTTC	CASSETFSYNEQFF
TRBV5-6	.	TRBJ2-1	.	13	TGTGCCAGCAGCTTGAACAGCTACAATGAGCAGTTCTTC	CASSLNSYNEQFF